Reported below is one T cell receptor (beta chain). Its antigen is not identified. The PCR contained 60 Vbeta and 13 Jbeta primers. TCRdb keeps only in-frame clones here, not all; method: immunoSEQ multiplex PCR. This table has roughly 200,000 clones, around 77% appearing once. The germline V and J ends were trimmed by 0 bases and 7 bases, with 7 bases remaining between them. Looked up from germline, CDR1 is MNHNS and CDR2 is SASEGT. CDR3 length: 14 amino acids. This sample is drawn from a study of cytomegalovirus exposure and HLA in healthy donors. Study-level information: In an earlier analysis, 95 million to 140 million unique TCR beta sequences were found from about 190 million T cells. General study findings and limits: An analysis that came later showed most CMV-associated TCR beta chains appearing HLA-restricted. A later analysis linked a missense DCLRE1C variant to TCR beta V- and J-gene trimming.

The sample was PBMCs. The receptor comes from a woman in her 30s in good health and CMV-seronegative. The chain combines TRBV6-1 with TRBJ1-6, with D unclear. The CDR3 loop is CASSEAAQNSPLHF. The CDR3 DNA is TGTGCCAGCAGTGAAGCAGCGCAGAATTCACCCCTCCACTTT.